The 32 T cell receptor beta chains listed next were all sequenced from one sample in a study of T cells in Graves' hyperthyroidism and ophthalmopathy. TCR beta CDR3 regions were amplified from RNA transcripts. With the HTBI primer set, the TCR CDR3 went through a first round of RT-PCR. Via MiXCR, TCRdb re-called the multiplex PCR reads, giving one row per CDR3 protein. The profile shows about 640,000 distinct CDR3 sequences, nearly 45% of them singletons. The sequenced material came from peripheral blood or thyroid tissue (not recorded which). These receptors all stem from an adult man with Graves' disease, either hyperthyroidism or ophthalmopathy (not recorded which).

J is TRBJ1-2 and V is TRBV6-1; D possibly corresponds to TRBD1 (5 bases). This CDR3 has 13 residues. The V gene lost 6 bases and the J gene lost 7 bases, with 15 bases spanning the gap. CDR1 and CDR2 (germline): MNHNS, SASEGT. Here the CDR3 reads CASSRDAWSGYTF. The CDR3 DNA reads TGTGCCAGCAGCCGGGACGCCTGGAGTGGCTACACCTTC.

The chain employs TRBV6-1 and TRBJ1-2; 9 positions match TRBD1. This CDR3 has 15 amino acids. Germline assignment: CDR1 MNHNS and CDR2 SASEGT. V was pared by 5 bases and J by 7 bases, with 11 bases of the junction left unmatched. CDR3 DNA: TGTGCCAGCAGTCCCGGACAGGGGACCCGGGGTGGCTACACCTTC. As protein: CASSPGQGTRGGYTF.

This clonotype came up once. A much larger clonotype is one base distant, so this may be a read error. V is TRBV29-1 and J is TRBJ2-7; D not certain. The CDR3 consists of 11 residues. Germline V gives CDR1 SQVTM, CDR2 ANQGSEA. V dropped 6 bases and J dropped 0 bases, with 6 bases sitting between them. CDR3 protein: CSVPYSYEQYF. The CDR3 bases are TGCAGCGTCCCATACTCCTACGAGCAGTACTTC.

The chain is built from TRBV29-1 and TRBJ1-2; TRBD1 aligns across 7 bases. The V segment lost 7 bases and the J segment 5 bases; nucleotides outside the gene matches: 10. The germline gives CDR1 SQVTM, CDR2 ANQGSEA. The CDR3 runs 13 residues. The CDR3 DNA follows: TGCAGCGCATATACAGGGGAAGGGTATGGCTACACCTTC. Protein sequence: CSAYTGEGYGYTF.

This clonotype was seen only a few times. The chain has TRBV12-3 or TRBV12-4 and TRBJ1-1; D unclear. The CDR3 has 14 amino acids. With 0 bases removed from V and 6 bases from J, the gap between germline ends came to 11 bases. CDR3 in amino acids: CASSLAWGQPEAFF. CDR3 DNA: TGTGCCAGCAGTTTAGCGTGGGGTCAGCCTGAAGCTTTCTTT.

J is TRBJ2-1 and V is TRBV25-1, with 9 bases fitting TRBD2. This CDR3 spans 14 amino acids. Germline V gene sequence: CDR1 MGHDK, CDR2 SYGVNS. V lost 8 bases, J lost 4 bases, and 6 bases stayed unmatched. The CDR3 here is CASSASGTYNEQFF. DNA of the CDR3: TGTGCCAGCTCCGCTAGCGGGACATACAATGAGCAGTTCTTC.

The V gene is TRBV10-3, the J gene TRBJ1-2, with TRBD1 as a possible D gene (6 bases). The CDR3 spans 14 residues. Trimming took 2 bases from V and 4 from J, leaving 11 bases between them. CDR1 and CDR2 from the germline V gene are ENHRY and SYGVKD. The CDR3 sequence: CAISEQGLSYGYTF. CDR3 nucleotides: TGTGCCATCAGTGAGCAGGGGCTATCCTATGGCTACACCTTC.

This clonotype was counted only a few times. The chain recombines TRBV9 with TRBJ1-2; unclear D gene. V was cut by 0 bases and J by 2 bases, with 14 bases left in between. CDR1 is SGDLS, CDR2 YYNGEE, per germline. This CDR3 is 16 amino acids long. Written as DNA, the CDR3 is TGTGCCAGCAGCGTAGCACCCGGACTCTCAAACTATGGCTACACCTTC. The encoded protein is CASSVAPGLSNYGYTF. Filled out from reference TRBV9 and TRBJ1-2, the complete variable domain reads DSGVTQTPKHLITATGQRVTLRCSPRSGDLSVYWYQQSLDQGLQFLIQYYNGEERAKGNILERFSAQQFPDLHSELNLSSLELGDSALYFCASSVAPGLSNYGYTFGSGTRLTVV.

V gene TRBV6-1 combines with J gene TRBJ1-1, with D unclear. From germline, CDR1 is MNHNS and CDR2 SASEGT. Trimming stripped 6 bases from V and 2 bases from J, with 19 bases between. There are 16 residues in the CDR3. The CDR3 DNA reads as TGTGCCAGCAGCCAAGCAATATTCCCCCCCAACACTGAAGCTTTCTTT. Its protein is CASSQAIFPPNTEAFF.

This chain joins TRBV11-3 and TRBJ2-7; TRBD1 or TRBD2 may be the D gene (5 bases each). The CDR3 totals 15 residues. The V end was cut by 2 bases, the J end by 5 bases, with 16 bases between. Germline CDR1 SGHNT, CDR2 YENEEA. This CDR3 is CASSLSGGNGDEQYF. CDR3 bases: TGTGCCAGCAGCTTATCTGGGGGTAATGGTGACGAGCAGTACTTC. The full variable domain, completed using reference TRBV11-3 and TRBJ2-7, is EAGVVQSPRYKIIEKKQPVAFWCNPISGHNTLYWYLQNLGQGPELLIRYENEEAVDDSQLPKDRFSAERLKGVDSTLKIQPAELGDSAVYLCASSLSGGNGDEQYFGPGTRLTVT.

This clonotype was counted between two and nine times. CDR3 loop: CSAIDGGAVGNQPQHF. CDR3 sequence (DNA): TGCAGTGCTATTGACGGGGGGGCGGTAGGCAATCAGCCCCAGCATTTT. The chain uses TRBV20-1 and TRBJ1-5; maybe TRBD1 (6 bases). Germline loops: CDR1 DFQATT, CDR2 SNEGSKA (reference sequence). This CDR3 has 16 amino acids. V lost 4 bases to trimming and J lost 2 bases, with 18 bases between them.

The chain uses TRBV7-1 and TRBJ1-3; tentatively, D is TRBD1 (5 bases). TRBV7-1 is sorted into the ORF group, with uncertain function. The V and J ends lost 3 bases and 3 bases respectively, with 12 bases between them. The CDR3 contains 15 residues. CDR3 DNA: TGTGCCAGCAGCTCTGGGGCCGATCTTGGAAACACCATATATTTT. Amino acid sequence: CASSSGADLGNTIYF.

The chain has TRBV7-9 and TRBJ1-5; D is undetermined. The length of the CDR3 is 11 residues. The V end lost 4 bases, the J end lost 9 bases, and 7 bases lay between the germline ends. Germline CDR1 is SEHNR and CDR2 is FQNEAQ (reference sequence). CDR3 DNA: TGTGCCAGCAGCTCAAAGGGGCCCCAGCATTTT. The encoded protein is CASSSKGPQHF. Full variable domain (missing parts from reference TRBV7-9 and TRBJ1-5): DTGVSQNPRHKITKRGQNVTFRCDPISEHNRLYWYRQTLGQGPEFLTYFQNEAQLEKSRLLSDRFSAERPKGSFSTLEIQRTEQGDSAMYLCASSSKGPQHFGDGTRLSIL.

The chain couples TRBV6-1 to TRBJ2-7, with 9 positions matching TRBD2. The V and J ends lost 7 bases and 4 bases, in that order; junction bases with no gene match: 14. CDR3 length equals 16 residues. CDR1 MNHNS and CDR2 SASEGT come from the germline V gene. CDR3 in amino acids: CASTPPGSSGGYEQYF. DNA of the CDR3: TGTGCCAGCACCCCACCCGGGAGTAGCGGGGGTTACGAGCAGTACTTC.

This chain joins TRBV20-1 and TRBJ2-5; 10 nucleotides align to TRBD2. The CDR3 sequence is 16 residues long. V trimming: 3 bases; J trimming: 1 base; junction bases outside the gene matches: 8. CDR1 DFQATT and CDR2 SNEGSKA come from the germline V gene (reference sequence). The chain's CDR3 is CSARRGSGGSQETQYF. DNA for the CDR3: TGCAGTGCTAGGAGAGGTAGCGGGGGGTCCCAAGAGACCCAGTACTTC.

The chain couples TRBV25-1 to TRBJ2-7, with TRBD2 matching 9 bases. The CDR3 has 20 residues. V lost 2 bases, J lost 0 bases, and 17 bases stayed unmatched. Germline CDR1 MGHDK, CDR2 SYGVNS. For the CDR3, the DNA is TGTGCCAGCAGTGAACAACTGGGACTAGCCGGGATTGCGACCTCCTACGAGCAGTACTTC. It codes for CASSEQLGLAGIATSYEQYF.

This clonotype was observed a few times. The rearrangement joins TRBV11-2 to TRBJ1-4; D is unclear. CDR1 and CDR2 (germline): SGHAT, FQNNGV. V shed 5 bases and J shed 4 bases, with 11 bases lying between them. The CDR3 runs to 14 residues. CDR3 nucleotides: TGTGCCAGCAGCGACGCGGGCTTTAATGAAAAACTGTTTTTT. It yields the protein CASSDAGFNEKLFF.

To note about this clonotype: Mismatch with germline at one junction end may stem from a read error. The rearrangement uses TRBV7-9 and TRBJ2-2; 11 nucleotides agree with TRBD1. The CDR3 totals 16 residues. Germline CDR1 and CDR2: SEHNR and FQNEAQ (reference sequence). Here the CDR3 reads CASSIGQGANTRELFF. CDR3 DNA sequence: TGTGCCAGCAGCATAGGACAGGGGGCGAACACCCGGGAGCTGTTTTTT.

A few counts support this clonotype. V usage is TRBV20-1 and J usage is TRBJ1-6; TRBD1 agrees at 9 bases. With V trimmed by 5 bases and J by 8 bases, 10 bases remained unmatched. Per the germline V gene, CDR1 is DFQATT and CDR2 is SNEGSKA (reference sequence). The CDR3 loop spans 15 amino acids. The CDR3 DNA reads TGCAGTGCTGCTCTTGGACAGGGGAGGGATTCACCCCTCCACTTT. It encodes CSAALGQGRDSPLHF.

This clonotype was seen a single time. The chain is built from TRBV5-1 and TRBJ1-1; 9 nucleotides line up with TRBD1. The CDR3 is 14 residues long. The germline V gene has CDR1 SGHRS and CDR2 YFSETQ. The trim removed 3 bases at V and 8 bases at J, leaving 8 bases unmatched. The CDR3 DNA reads as TGCGCCAGCAGCTATCGGACAGGGGCAGGGGAAGCTTTCTTT. The encoded protein is CASSYRTGAGEAFF. The whole variable domain, remainder taken from reference TRBV5-1 and TRBJ1-1, is KAGVTQTPRYLIKTRGQQVTLSCSPISGHRSVSWYQQTPGQGLQFLFEYFSETQRNKGNFPGRFSGRQFSNSRSEMNVSTLELGDSALYLCASSYRTGAGEAFFGQGTRLTVV.

This clonotype has ten or more counts. The CDR3 sequence: CASSPLDRVTAGYTF. DNA for the CDR3: TGTGCCAGTAGTCCCCTCGACAGGGTTACGGCAGGCTACACCTTC. V usage is TRBV19 and J usage is TRBJ1-2; TRBD1 aligns across 7 bases. V was pared by 5 bases and J by 8 bases, with 14 bases of the junction left unmatched. The germline CDR1 and CDR2 sequences are LNHDA and SQIVND (reference sequence). The CDR3 has 15 amino acids. The whole variable domain, remainder taken from reference TRBV19 and TRBJ1-2, is DGGITQSPKYLFRKEGQNVTLSCEQNLNHDAMYWYRQDPGQGLRLIYYSQIVNDFQKGDIAEGYSVSREKKESFPLTVTSAQKNPTAFYLCASSPLDRVTAGYTFGSGTRLTVV.

The V gene is TRBV5-1, the J gene TRBJ1-5, with D maybe TRBD1 (6 bases). CDR1 is SGHRS, CDR2 YFSETQ, per germline. V lost 3 bases, J lost 0 bases, and 10 bases lay in between. This CDR3 has 15 amino acids. Here the CDR3 DNA reads TGCGCCAGCAGCTGGGAAGGGGGTAGCAATCAGCCCCAGCATTTT. Amino acid sequence: CASSWEGGSNQPQHF. Full variable domain (rest looked up from reference TRBV5-1 and TRBJ1-5): KAGVTQTPRYLIKTRGQQVTLSCSPISGHRSVSWYQQTPGQGLQFLFEYFSETQRNKGNFPGRFSGRQFSNSRSEMNVSTLELGDSALYLCASSWEGGSNQPQHFGDGTRLSIL.

The chain couples TRBV11-2 to TRBJ1-1; TRBD1 might be the D (6 bases). This CDR3 is 15 amino acids long. V lost 5 bases and J lost 1, with 14 bases in between. The germline gives CDR1 SGHAT, CDR2 FQNNGV. The CDR3 sequence: CASSLRTAPNTEAFF. CDR3 nucleotide sequence: TGTGCCAGCAGCCTACGGACAGCGCCGAACACTGAAGCTTTCTTT.

The chain combines TRBV10-3 with TRBJ1-1; TRBD1 is a possible D gene (6 bases). The germline V gene has CDR1 ENHRY and CDR2 SYGVKD. Trimming left V 6 bases short and J 4 bases short, with 15 bases between. There are 14 residues in the CDR3. CDR3 residues: CAISQDRLSTEAFF. In nucleotides, the CDR3 is TGTGCCATCAGCCAAGACAGGCTGAGCACTGAAGCTTTCTTT.

As to this clonotype: This sequence may be a read error, since a much larger clone differs from it by one base. The rearrangement links TRBV7-8 to TRBJ1-4; D might be TRBD1 (6 bases). V dropped 4 bases and J dropped 7 bases, with 10 bases sitting between them. The CDR3 is 13 amino acids. CDR1 is SGHVS and CDR2 is FQNEAQ in the germline V gene. The CDR3 sequence is CASSWGGPEKLFF. The CDR3 nucleotides are TGTGCCAGCAGCTGGGGGGGCCCTGAAAAACTGTTTTTT.

The chain carries TRBV2 and TRBJ2-5, with 7 bases aligning to TRBD1. The germline gives CDR1 SNHLY, CDR2 FYNNEI. This CDR3 is 12 amino acids long. V lost 6 bases and J lost 4; bases outside the gene matches: 2. Written as DNA, the CDR3 is TGTGCCAGCAGATCAGGGGGAGAGACCCAGTACTTC. Its protein is CASRSGGETQYF.

This clonotype was observed at least ten times. V gene TRBV10-3 combines with J gene TRBJ1-2, with 10 positions matching TRBD1. From germline, CDR1 is ENHRY and CDR2 SYGVKD. The ends lost 10 bases at V and 8 bases at J; junction bases unmatched: 10. The CDR3 sequence is 13 residues long. The DNA of the CDR3 is TGTGCCAGTATGGCGGGGACAGGGGACGGCTACACCTTC. The encoded protein is CASMAGTGDGYTF.

J is TRBJ1-1 and V is TRBV9; D might be TRBD1 (5 bases). The germline V gene encodes CDR1 SGDLS and CDR2 YYNGEE. V lost 2 bases, J lost 5 bases, and 10 bases lay in between. The CDR3 sequence is 13 residues long. The CDR3 region is CASSVSEGTEAFF. In DNA, the CDR3 is TGTGCCAGCAGCGTCTCCGAGGGGACTGAAGCTTTCTTT.

This clonotype was detected only a few times. The rearrangement links TRBV7-9 to TRBJ1-5; D is perhaps TRBD1 (6 bases). Trimming took off 5 bases at V and 2 bases at J, with 22 bases between the two ends. The length of the CDR3 is 18 residues. CDR1 and CDR2 from the germline V gene are SEHNR and FQNEAQ (reference sequence). CDR3 DNA: TGTGCCAGCAGCCCAATTACTACAGGGACTTGGGGCAATCAGCCCCAGCATTTT. It specifies CASSPITTGTWGNQPQHF.

This clonotype was found a few times. This sequence joins TRBV5-1 and TRBJ1-1; 7 bases are a match to TRBD1. This CDR3 is 15 amino acids long. V gave up 4 bases and J gave up 2 bases; unmatched junction bases: 8. Germline V CDR1 and CDR2: SGHRS, YFSETQ. Written as DNA, the CDR3 is TGCGCCAGCAGCCCCGACCGGACAGGTAACACTGAAGCTTTCTTT. It yields the protein CASSPDRTGNTEAFF.

The V and J genes are TRBV7-2 and TRBJ2-7; tentative D call: TRBD2 (6 bases). There are 14 residues in the CDR3. Germline CDR1 is SGHTA and CDR2 is FQGNSA. V lost 5 bases to trimming and J lost 2 bases, with 13 bases between them. The CDR3: CASSSYGGTYEQYF. DNA for the CDR3: TGTGCCAGCAGCAGTTACGGGGGAACCTACGAGCAGTACTTC. Full variable domain (missing parts from reference TRBV7-2 and TRBJ2-7): GAGVSQSPSNKVTEKGKDVELRCDPISGHTALYWYRQSLGQGLEFLIYFQGNSAPDKSGLPSDRFSAERTGGSVSTLTIQRTQQEDSAVYLCASSSYGGTYEQYFGPGTRLTVT.

This clonotype was detected only a few times. Compared with germline, one end of the junction differs, possibly owing to a read error. The V call is TRBV10-3, the J call TRBJ2-7; D remains ambiguous. This CDR3 region has 13 residues. CDR1 ENHRY and CDR2 SYGVKD come from the germline V gene. CDR3 loop: CASSEGKTYEQYF. DNA for the CDR3: TGTGCCAGCAGTGAAGGGAAGACCTACGAGCAGTACTTC.